This T cell receptor beta chain was found in a study of shared clonotypes between healthy human individuals. Study in general: For every donor, three CD4 naive, three CD4 memory, two CD8 naive and one CD8 memory plates were used.

Germline loops: CDR1 MGHRA, CDR2 YSYEKL. The CDR3 runs 13 residues. V was clipped by 4 bases and J by 4 bases, with 10 bases between them. An even split of each subset's genomic DNA across several immunoSEQ plates was performed. Study processing details: Owing to the provision of junction-only sequences devoid of quality scores by immunoSEQ, filtering differed. Here immunoSEQ multiplex PCR was the method, and the copy in TCRdb shows in-frame clones only, minus some. V, J and clone size reflect that table, while D and trimming were determined from the DNA. The profile shows roughly 2,500,000 clones, roughly 93% of them singletons.

This chain uses TRBV4-1 with TRBJ1-2; D gene unclear. The receptor's source is a man aged 18-30 years in good health. Some clones in this sample may be carry-over from other donors' samples. Sequences were obtained from naive CD4+ T cells from PBMCs. The subset here: CD45RA+ positively selected. The CDR3 bases are TGCGCCAGCAGCCGATCAACTCCCTATGGCTACACCTTC. Its protein product is CASSRSTPYGYTF.